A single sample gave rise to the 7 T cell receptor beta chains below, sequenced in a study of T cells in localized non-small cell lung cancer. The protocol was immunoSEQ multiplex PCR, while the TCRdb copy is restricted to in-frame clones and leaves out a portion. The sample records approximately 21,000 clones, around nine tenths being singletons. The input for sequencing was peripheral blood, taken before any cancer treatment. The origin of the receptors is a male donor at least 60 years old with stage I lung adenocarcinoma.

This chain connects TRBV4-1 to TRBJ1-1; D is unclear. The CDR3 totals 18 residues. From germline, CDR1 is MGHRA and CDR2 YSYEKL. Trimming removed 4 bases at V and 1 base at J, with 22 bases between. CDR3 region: CASSPVVTTPRRNTEAFF. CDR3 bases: TGCGCCAGCAGCCCAGTCGTGACAACCCCCCGGAGGAACACTGAAGCTTTCTTT.

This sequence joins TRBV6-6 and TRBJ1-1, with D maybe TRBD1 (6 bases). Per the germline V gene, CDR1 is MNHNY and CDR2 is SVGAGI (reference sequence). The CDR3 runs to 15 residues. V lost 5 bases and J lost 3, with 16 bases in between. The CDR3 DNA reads TGTGCCAGCAGTCAAATGACAGGTGGGGACACTGAAGCTTTCTTT. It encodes CASSQMTGGDTEAFF.

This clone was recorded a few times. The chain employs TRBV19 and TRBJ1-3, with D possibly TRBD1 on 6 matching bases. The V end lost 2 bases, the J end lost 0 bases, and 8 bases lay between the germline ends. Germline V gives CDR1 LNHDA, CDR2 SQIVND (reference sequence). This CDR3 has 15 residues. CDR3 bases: TGTGCCAGTAGTATAAGACAGGACTCTGGAAACACCATATATTTT. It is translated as CASSIRQDSGNTIYF.

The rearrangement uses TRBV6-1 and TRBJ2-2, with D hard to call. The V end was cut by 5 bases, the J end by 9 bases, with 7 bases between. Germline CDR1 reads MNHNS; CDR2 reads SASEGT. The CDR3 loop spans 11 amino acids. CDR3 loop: CASSPRWELFF. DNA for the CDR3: TGTGCCAGCAGTCCCCGTTGGGAGCTGTTTTTT.

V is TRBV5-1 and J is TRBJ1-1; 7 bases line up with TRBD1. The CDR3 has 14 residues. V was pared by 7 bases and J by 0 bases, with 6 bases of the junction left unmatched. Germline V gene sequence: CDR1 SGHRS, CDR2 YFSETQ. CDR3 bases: TGCGCCAGCGCTCCGACAGGGATGAACACTGAAGCTTTCTTT. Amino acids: CASAPTGMNTEAFF.

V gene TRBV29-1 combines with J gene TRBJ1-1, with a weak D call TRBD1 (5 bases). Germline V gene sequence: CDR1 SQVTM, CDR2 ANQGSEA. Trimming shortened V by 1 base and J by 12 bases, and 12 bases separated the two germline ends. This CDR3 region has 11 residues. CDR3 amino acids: CSVEVRGLTFF. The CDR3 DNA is TGCAGCGTTGAAGTGAGGGGTCTGACTTTCTTT.

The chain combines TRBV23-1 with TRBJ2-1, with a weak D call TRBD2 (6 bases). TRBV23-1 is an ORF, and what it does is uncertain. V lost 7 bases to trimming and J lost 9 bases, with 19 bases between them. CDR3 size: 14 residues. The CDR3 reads CASTRGSNGCEQFF. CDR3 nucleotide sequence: TGCGCCAGCACACGGGGGTCCAACGGGTGTGAGCAGTTCTTC.